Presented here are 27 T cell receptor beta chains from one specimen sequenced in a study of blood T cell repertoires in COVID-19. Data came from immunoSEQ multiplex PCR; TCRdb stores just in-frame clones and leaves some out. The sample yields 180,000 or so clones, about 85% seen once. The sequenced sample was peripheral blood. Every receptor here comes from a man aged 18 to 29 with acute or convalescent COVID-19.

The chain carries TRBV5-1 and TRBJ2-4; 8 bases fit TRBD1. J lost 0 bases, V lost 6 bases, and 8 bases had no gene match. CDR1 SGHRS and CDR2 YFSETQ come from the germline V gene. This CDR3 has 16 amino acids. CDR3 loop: CASTRDRPIAKNIQYF. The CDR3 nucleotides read TGCGCCAGCACTCGGGACAGGCCGATAGCCAAAAACATTCAGTACTTC.

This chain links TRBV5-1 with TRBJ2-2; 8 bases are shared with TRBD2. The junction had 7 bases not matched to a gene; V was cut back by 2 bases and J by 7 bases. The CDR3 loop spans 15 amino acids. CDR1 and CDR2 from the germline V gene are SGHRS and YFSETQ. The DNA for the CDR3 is TGCGCCAGCAGCTTCAGCGGGGGTCGGGTCGGGGAGCTGTTTTTT. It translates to CASSFSGGRVGELFF.

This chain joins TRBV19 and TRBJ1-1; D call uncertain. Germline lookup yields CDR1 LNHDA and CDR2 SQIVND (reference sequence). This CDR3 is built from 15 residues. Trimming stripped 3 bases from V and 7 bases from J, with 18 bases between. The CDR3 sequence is CASSMARGRTLEAFF. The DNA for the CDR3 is TGTGCCAGTAGTATGGCTCGTGGACGGACTCTTGAAGCTTTCTTT.

This CDR3 is CASKLAGPWNEQFF. In nucleotides, the CDR3 is TGTGCCAGCAAACTAGCGGGGCCCTGGAATGAGCAGTTCTTC. The V gene is TRBV27, the J gene TRBJ2-1, with TRBD2 matching 10 bases. CDR1 and CDR2 (germline): MNHEY, SMNVEV (reference sequence). The V segment lost 7 bases and the J segment 7 bases; nucleotides outside the gene matches: 7. This CDR3 region has 14 residues.

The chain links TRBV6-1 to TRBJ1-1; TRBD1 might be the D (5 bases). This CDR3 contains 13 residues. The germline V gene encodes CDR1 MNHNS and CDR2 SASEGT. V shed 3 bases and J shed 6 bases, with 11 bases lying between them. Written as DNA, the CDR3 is TGTGCCAGCAGTGAGGGCAGGGTGTCTGAAGCTTTCTTT. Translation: CASSEGRVSEAFF.

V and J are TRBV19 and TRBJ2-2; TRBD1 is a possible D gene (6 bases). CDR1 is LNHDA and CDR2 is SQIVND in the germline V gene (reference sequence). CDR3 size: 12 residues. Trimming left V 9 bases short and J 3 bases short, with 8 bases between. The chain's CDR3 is CASGTYTGELFF. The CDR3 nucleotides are TGTGCCAGCGGGACATACACCGGGGAGCTGTTTTTT.

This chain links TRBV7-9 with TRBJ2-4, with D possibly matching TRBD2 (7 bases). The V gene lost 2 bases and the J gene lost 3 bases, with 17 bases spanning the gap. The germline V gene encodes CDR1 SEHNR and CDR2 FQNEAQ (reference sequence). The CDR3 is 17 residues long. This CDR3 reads CASSLSGGRTDKNIQYF. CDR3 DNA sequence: TGTGCCAGCAGCTTATCCGGGGGGCGCACAGACAAAAACATTCAGTACTTC. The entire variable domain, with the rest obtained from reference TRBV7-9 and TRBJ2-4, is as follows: DTGVSQNPRHKITKRGQNVTFRCDPISEHNRLYWYRQTLGQGPEFLTYFQNEAQLEKSRLLSDRFSAERPKGSFSTLEIQRTEQGDSAMYLCASSLSGGRTDKNIQYFGAGTRLSVL.

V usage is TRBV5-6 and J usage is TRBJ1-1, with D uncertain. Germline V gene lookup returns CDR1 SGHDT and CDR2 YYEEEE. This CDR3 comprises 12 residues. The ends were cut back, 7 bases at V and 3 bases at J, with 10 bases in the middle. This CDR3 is CASQGLYTEAFF. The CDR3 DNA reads TGTGCCAGCCAAGGACTTTACACTGAAGCTTTCTTT.

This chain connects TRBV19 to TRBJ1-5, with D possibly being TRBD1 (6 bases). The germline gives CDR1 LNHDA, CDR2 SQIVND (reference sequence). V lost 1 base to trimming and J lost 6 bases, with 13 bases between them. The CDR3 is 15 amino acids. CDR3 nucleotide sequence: TGTGCCAGTAGTATAGTGGCGGGGGGCCTTCAGCCCCAGCATTTT. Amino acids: CASSIVAGGLQPQHF.

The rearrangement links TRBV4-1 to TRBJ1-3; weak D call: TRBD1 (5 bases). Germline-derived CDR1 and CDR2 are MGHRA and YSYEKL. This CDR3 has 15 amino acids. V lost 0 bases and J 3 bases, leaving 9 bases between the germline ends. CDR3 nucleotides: TGCGCCAGCAGCCAAGATTTGCAGGGTGGAAACACCATATATTTT. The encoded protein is CASSQDLQGGNTIYF.

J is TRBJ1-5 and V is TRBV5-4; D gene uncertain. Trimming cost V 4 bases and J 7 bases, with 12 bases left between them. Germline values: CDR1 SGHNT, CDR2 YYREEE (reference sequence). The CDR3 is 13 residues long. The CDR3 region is CASSVGGEQPQHF. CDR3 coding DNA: TGTGCCAGCAGCGTAGGTGGGGAGCAGCCCCAGCATTTT.

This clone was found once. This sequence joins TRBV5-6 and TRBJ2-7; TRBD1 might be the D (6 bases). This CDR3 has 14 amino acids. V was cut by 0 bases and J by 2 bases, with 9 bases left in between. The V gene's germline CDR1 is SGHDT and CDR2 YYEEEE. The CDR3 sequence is CASSLGTATYEQYV. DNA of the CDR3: TGTGCCAGCAGCTTGGGGACAGCAACCTACGAGCAGTACGTC.

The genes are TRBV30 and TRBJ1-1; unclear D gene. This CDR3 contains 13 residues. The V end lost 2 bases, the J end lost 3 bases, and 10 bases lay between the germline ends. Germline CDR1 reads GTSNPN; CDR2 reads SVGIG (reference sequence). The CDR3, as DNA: TGTGCCTGGAGTAGGAGTGGCGACACTGAAGCTTTCTTT. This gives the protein CAWSRSGDTEAFF.

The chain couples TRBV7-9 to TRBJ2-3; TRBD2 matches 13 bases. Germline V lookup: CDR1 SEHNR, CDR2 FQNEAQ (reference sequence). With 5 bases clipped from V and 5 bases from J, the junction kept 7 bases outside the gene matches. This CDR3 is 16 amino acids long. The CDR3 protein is CASSDTSGGAIDTQYF. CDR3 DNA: TGTGCCAGCAGCGACACTAGCGGGGGGGCGATAGATACGCAGTATTTT.

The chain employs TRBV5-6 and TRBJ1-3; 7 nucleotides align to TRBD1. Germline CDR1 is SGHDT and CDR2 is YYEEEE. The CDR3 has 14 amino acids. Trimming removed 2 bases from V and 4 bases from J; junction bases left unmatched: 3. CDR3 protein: CASSFGTAGNTIYF. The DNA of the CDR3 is TGTGCCAGCAGCTTCGGGACAGCCGGAAACACCATATATTTT.

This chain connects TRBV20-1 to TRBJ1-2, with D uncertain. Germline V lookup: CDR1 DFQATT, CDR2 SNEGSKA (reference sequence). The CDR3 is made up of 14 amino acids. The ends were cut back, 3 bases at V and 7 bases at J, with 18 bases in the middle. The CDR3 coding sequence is TGCAGTGCTAGTTTGGATCATTTGGAGGGTGGCTACACCTTC. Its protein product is CSASLDHLEGGYTF.

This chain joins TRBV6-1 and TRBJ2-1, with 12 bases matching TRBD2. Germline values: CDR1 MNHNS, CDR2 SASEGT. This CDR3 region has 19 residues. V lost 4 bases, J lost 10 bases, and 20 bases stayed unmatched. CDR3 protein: CASSGWRTSGGREIGEQFF. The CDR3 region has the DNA TGTGCCAGCAGTGGCTGGAGAACTAGCGGGGGGCGAGAGATAGGGGAGCAGTTCTTC.

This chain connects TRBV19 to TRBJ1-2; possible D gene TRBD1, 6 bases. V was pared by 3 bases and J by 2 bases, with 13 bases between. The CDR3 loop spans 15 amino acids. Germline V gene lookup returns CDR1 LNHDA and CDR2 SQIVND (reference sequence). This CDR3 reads CASSINGGPNYGYTF. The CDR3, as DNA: TGTGCCAGTAGTATCAATGGGGGCCCGAACTATGGCTACACCTTC. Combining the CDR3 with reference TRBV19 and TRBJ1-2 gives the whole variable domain DGGITQSPKYLFRKEGQNVTLSCEQNLNHDAMYWYRQDPGQGLRLIYYSQIVNDFQKGDIAEGYSVSREKKESFPLTVTSAQKNPTAFYLCASSINGGPNYGYTFGSGTRLTVV.

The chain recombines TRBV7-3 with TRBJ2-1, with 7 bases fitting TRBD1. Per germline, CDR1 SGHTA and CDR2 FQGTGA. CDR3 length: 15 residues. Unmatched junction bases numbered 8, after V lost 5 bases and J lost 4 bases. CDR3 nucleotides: TGTGCCAGCAGCCCGCACCGGGACAGTTACAATGAGCAGTTCTTC. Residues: CASSPHRDSYNEQFF.

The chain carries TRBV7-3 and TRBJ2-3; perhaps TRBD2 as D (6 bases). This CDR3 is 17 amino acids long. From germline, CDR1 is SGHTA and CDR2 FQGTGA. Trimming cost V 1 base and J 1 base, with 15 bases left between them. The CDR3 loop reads CASSLNWGVPGTDTQYF. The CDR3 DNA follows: TGTGCCAGCAGCTTAAATTGGGGGGTCCCCGGCACAGATACGCAGTATTTT.

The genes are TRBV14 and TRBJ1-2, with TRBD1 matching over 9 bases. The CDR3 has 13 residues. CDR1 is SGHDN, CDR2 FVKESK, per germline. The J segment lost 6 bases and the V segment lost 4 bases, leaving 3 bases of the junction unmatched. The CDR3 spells CASSPRTGDGYTF. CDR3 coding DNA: TGTGCCAGCAGCCCCCGGACAGGGGATGGCTACACCTTC.

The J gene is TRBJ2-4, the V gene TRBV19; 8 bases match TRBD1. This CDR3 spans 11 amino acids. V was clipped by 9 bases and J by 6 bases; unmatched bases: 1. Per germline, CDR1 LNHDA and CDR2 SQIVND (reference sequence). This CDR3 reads CASTGGNIQYF. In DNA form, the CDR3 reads TGTGCCAGCACAGGGGGAAACATTCAGTACTTC. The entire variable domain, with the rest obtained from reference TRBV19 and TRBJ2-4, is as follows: DGGITQSPKYLFRKEGQNVTLSCEQNLNHDAMYWYRQDPGQGLRLIYYSQIVNDFQKGDIAEGYSVSREKKESFPLTVTSAQKNPTAFYLCASTGGNIQYFGAGTRLSVL.

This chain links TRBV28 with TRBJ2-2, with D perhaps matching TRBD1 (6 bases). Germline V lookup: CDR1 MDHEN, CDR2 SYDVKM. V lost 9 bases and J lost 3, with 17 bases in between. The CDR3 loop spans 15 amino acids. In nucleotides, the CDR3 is TGTGCCAGTAATCGCGGACAGACTTACACCGGGGAGCTGTTTTTT. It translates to CASNRGQTYTGELFF. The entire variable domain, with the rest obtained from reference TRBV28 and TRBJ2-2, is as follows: DVKVTQSSRYLVKRTGEKVFLECVQDMDHENMFWYRQDPGLGLRLIYFSYDVKMKEKGDIPEGYSVSREKKERFSLILESASTNQTSMYLCASNRGQTYTGELFFGEGSRLTVL.

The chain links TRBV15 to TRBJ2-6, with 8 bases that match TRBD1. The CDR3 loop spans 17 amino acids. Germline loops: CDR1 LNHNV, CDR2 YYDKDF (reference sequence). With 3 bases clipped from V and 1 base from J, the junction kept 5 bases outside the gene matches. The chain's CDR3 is CATSRTGDFSGANVLTF. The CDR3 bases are TGTGCCACCAGCAGGACAGGGGATTTTTCTGGGGCCAACGTCCTGACTTTC.

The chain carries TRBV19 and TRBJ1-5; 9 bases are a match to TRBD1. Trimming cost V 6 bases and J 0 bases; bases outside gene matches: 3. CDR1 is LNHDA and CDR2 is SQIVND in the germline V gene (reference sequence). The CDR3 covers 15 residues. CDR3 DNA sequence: TGTGCCAGTAGACGACAGGGGGTTAGCAATCAGCCCCAGCATTTT. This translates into CASRRQGVSNQPQHF.

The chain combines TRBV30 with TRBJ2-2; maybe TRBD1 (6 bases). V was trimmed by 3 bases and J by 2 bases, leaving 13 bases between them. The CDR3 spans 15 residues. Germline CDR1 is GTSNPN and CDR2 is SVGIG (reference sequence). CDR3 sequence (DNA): TGTGCCTGGAGCAAAGCCGGGACAAACACCGGGGAGCTGTTTTTT. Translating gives CAWSKAGTNTGELFF.

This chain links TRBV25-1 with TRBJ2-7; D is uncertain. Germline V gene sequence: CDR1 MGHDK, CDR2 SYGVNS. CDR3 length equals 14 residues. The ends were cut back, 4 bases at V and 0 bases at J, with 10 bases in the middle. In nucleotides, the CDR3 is TGTGCCAGCAGTGCTCAGGCCAACTCCTACGAGCAGTACTTC. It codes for CASSAQANSYEQYF.